These 19 T cell receptor beta chains were all obtained from the same sample, sequenced in a study of CD8 T cells in Susac syndrome. It was with random hexamers that about 0.45 to 1 ug RNA was reverse transcribed. TCRdb re-derived calls from the immunoSEQ multiplex PCR reads in MiXCR, one entry per CDR3 protein. The sample records approximately 300,000 distinct CDR3 sequences, around 91% being singletons. Sequenced: CD8+ T cells from PBMCs. These receptors all come from a human donor with multiple sclerosis.

The chain couples TRBV7-9 to TRBJ2-7; tentatively, D is TRBD1 (6 bases). The germline V gene has CDR1 SEHNR and CDR2 FQNEAQ (reference sequence). Trimming took 5 bases from V and 0 from J, leaving 17 bases between them. CDR3 length: 16 amino acids. CDR3: CASSLPPGHYSYEQYF. The CDR3, as DNA: TGTGCCAGCAGCCTACCCCCGGGACACTACTCCTACGAGCAGTACTTC.

CDR3 loop: CASILAGGTEAFF. The CDR3 DNA follows: TGTGCCAGCATCCTCGCCGGGGGCACTGAAGCTTTCTTT. The genes are TRBV12-3 or TRBV12-4 and TRBJ1-1; a possible D gene is TRBD1 (5 bases). V lost 7 bases and J lost 4, with 13 bases in between. This CDR3 contains 13 residues.

The V call is TRBV7-9, the J call TRBJ2-5; TRBD2 might be the D (5 bases). The CDR3 loop spans 12 amino acids. V lost 8 bases and J lost 3, with 10 bases in between. Germline V gives CDR1 SEHNR, CDR2 FQNEAQ (reference sequence). The CDR3 sequence: CASEGREETQYF. CDR3 coding DNA: TGTGCCAGCGAGGGCAGAGAAGAGACCCAGTACTTC.

This clonotype has only one observation. The V gene is TRBV29-1, the J gene TRBJ1-2, with D uncertain. The CDR3 has 13 amino acids. CDR1 is SQVTM, CDR2 ANQGSEA, per germline. Trimming cost V 3 bases and J 3 bases, with 11 bases left between them. CDR3: CSVDSGIDYGYTF. CDR3 DNA: TGCAGCGTTGATTCGGGGATCGACTATGGCTACACCTTC.

The chain employs TRBV5-1 and TRBJ1-1; 8 bases align to TRBD1. Germline CDR1 and CDR2: SGHRS and YFSETQ. V trimming: 3 bases; J trimming: 5 bases; junction bases outside the gene matches: 6. The CDR3 is 14 residues long. The CDR3 sequence: CASSYEQGVTEAFF. The CDR3 DNA follows: TGCGCCAGCAGCTATGAACAGGGGGTGACTGAAGCTTTCTTT.

This clonotype appeared once. The chain joins TRBV5-6 to TRBJ2-1, with D unclear. Germline V lookup: CDR1 SGHDT, CDR2 YYEEEE. V was shortened by 0 bases and J by 7 bases, with 14 bases between the two germline ends. The CDR3 contains 15 residues. Written as DNA, the CDR3 is TGTGCCAGCAGCTTGGCCGCGCAAGTAGTAAATGAGCAGTTCTTC. This gives the protein CASSLAAQVVNEQFF. The full variable domain, rest sourced from reference TRBV5-6 and TRBJ2-1, is DAGVTQSPTHLIKTRGQQVTLRCSPKSGHDTVSWYQQALGQGPQFIFQYYEEEERQRGNFPDRFSGHQFPNYSSELNVNALLLGDSALYLCASSLAAQVVNEQFFGPGTRLTVL.

The chain links TRBV6-2 or TRBV6-3 to TRBJ1-1; no firm D call. V was pared by 2 bases and J by 11 bases, with 9 bases between. The CDR3 covers 11 residues. Per the germline V gene, CDR1 is MNHEY and CDR2 is SVGEGT. CDR3 in DNA: TGTGCCAGCAGTTACGGGTGGATGGCTTTCTTT. Protein sequence: CASSYGWMAFF.

In its sample, this clonotype was seen a few times. This rearrangement joins TRBV12-3 or TRBV12-4 to TRBJ2-7, with a tentative D call TRBD2 (6 bases). The CDR3 covers 17 residues. Trimming took off 0 bases at V and 4 bases at J, with 19 bases between the two ends. The CDR3 reads CASSLASAGSISYEQYF. The DNA of the CDR3 is TGTGCCAGCAGTTTAGCGTCGGCGGGATCGATATCATACGAGCAGTACTTC.

In this sample, this clonotype turned up once. The chain is built from TRBV7-8 and TRBJ2-3, with no clear D. Trimming took 9 bases from V and 0 from J, leaving 13 bases between them. This CDR3 has 14 residues. Germline CDR1 reads SGHVS; CDR2 reads FQNEAQ. The CDR3 loop is CASHPTSSTDTQYF. In DNA form, the CDR3 reads TGTGCCAGTCATCCCACAAGTAGCACAGATACGCAGTATTTT.

This chain links TRBV12-3 or TRBV12-4 with TRBJ1-6, with D unresolved. V was clipped by 2 bases and J by 3 bases, with 8 bases between them. The CDR3 runs 15 residues. The CDR3 protein is CASSLSLDYNSPLHF. The CDR3 coding sequence is TGTGCCAGCAGTTTATCTCTCGACTATAATTCACCCCTCCACTTT.

The rearrangement links TRBV20-1 to TRBJ2-1; maybe TRBD2 (5 bases). Germline CDR1 is DFQATT and CDR2 is SNEGSKA (reference sequence). CDR3 size: 15 residues. V lost 5 bases to trimming and J lost 0 bases, with 14 bases between them. CDR3 sequence (DNA): TGCAGTGCTGAGAGTGGGAGTAGCTCCTACAATGAGCAGTTCTTC. Translation gives CSAESGSSSYNEQFF.

V is TRBV30 and J is TRBJ2-2, with a tentative D call TRBD1 (5 bases). The V gene's germline CDR1 is GTSNPN and CDR2 SVGIG (reference sequence). V lost 0 bases and J lost 5, with 7 bases in between. This CDR3 has 13 amino acids. CDR3 coding DNA: TGTGCCTGGAGTGTATCAGGGACCGGGGAGCTGTTTTTT. It codes for CAWSVSGTGELFF.

This clonotype occurred once. This sequence joins TRBV20-1 and TRBJ2-7; tentatively, D is TRBD2 (5 bases). V was trimmed by 6 bases and J by 0 bases, leaving 18 bases between them. Germline CDR1 is DFQATT and CDR2 is SNEGSKA (reference sequence). The CDR3 runs to 15 residues. The chain's CDR3 is CSAPKGSGSSYEQYF. DNA for the CDR3: TGCAGTGCCCCTAAAGGGTCGGGATCCTCCTACGAGCAGTACTTC.

The rearrangement joins TRBV5-1 to TRBJ2-7; D perhaps matches TRBD2 (6 bases). The germline V gene has CDR1 SGHRS and CDR2 YFSETQ. The CDR3 has 15 amino acids. Trimming took 4 bases from V and 2 from J, leaving 16 bases between them. CDR3: CASSPDGTGTYEQYF. In DNA, the CDR3 is TGCGCCAGCAGCCCTGACGGGACTGGTACCTACGAGCAGTACTTC.

The chain uses TRBV28 and TRBJ1-1; no clear D gene. Germline V gene data show CDR1 as MDHEN and CDR2 as SYDVKM. V lost 7 bases to trimming and J lost 6 bases, with 9 bases between them. The CDR3 loop spans 11 amino acids. In nucleotides, the CDR3 is TGTGCCAGCACACGAATCGCTGAAGCTTTCTTT. This gives the protein CASTRIAEAFF.

Only one count was recorded for this clonotype. The chain couples TRBV9 to TRBJ2-5; D gene ambiguous. This CDR3 region has 16 residues. Germline V gene data show CDR1 as SGDLS and CDR2 as YYNGEE. V shed 0 bases and J shed 4 bases, with 16 bases lying between them. This CDR3 is CASSVGHQAAGETQYF. CDR3 coding DNA: TGTGCCAGCAGCGTAGGGCATCAGGCGGCCGGAGAGACCCAGTACTTC. The complete variable domain, with remaining parts taken from reference TRBV9 and TRBJ2-5, reads DSGVTQTPKHLITATGQRVTLRCSPRSGDLSVYWYQQSLDQGLQFLIQYYNGEERAKGNILERFSAQQFPDLHSELNLSSLELGDSALYFCASSVGHQAAGETQYFGPGTRLLVL.

This chain connects TRBV28 to TRBJ2-3, with D possibly matching TRBD2 (5 bases). Germline assignment: CDR1 MDHEN and CDR2 SYDVKM. The V gene lost 8 bases and the J gene lost 5 bases, with 14 bases spanning the gap. The CDR3 is 13 residues long. As DNA, the CDR3 is TGTGCCAGCGGTTACATCGGACTAGATACGCAGTATTTT. Its translation is CASGYIGLDTQYF.

The chain combines TRBV20-1 with TRBJ2-3, with D perhaps TRBD2 (5 bases). V was pared by 4 bases and J by 0 bases, with 17 bases between. The CDR3 totals 16 residues. Germline CDR1 is DFQATT and CDR2 is SNEGSKA (reference sequence). The CDR3 sequence is CSATVGGGSSTDTQYF. DNA of the CDR3: TGCAGTGCTACCGTCGGTGGCGGGTCGAGCACAGATACGCAGTATTTT.

V gene TRBV28 combines with J gene TRBJ2-7, with 11 bases fitting TRBD2. The ends lost 1 base at V and 3 bases at J; junction bases unmatched: 2. This CDR3 spans 15 amino acids. Germline assignment: CDR1 MDHEN and CDR2 SYDVKM. Written as DNA, the CDR3 is TGTGCCAGCAGTTTATCGGGACTAGCGGACTACGAGCAGTACTTC. Its translation is CASSLSGLADYEQYF.